A selection of T cell receptor beta chains follows, all from one sample in a study of control samples from healthy donors and cancer patients. Profiling relied on immunoSEQ multiplex PCR, and the TCRdb table lists in-frame clones only, not all of them. Among around 110,000 clones, approximately 90% were seen once, and the ten largest hold approximately 2.3%. The specimen was blood. The receptors here all came from a woman aged 70 to 79 in good health. CDR3s leave out the opening cysteine and the closing phenylalanine or tryptophan. For some rows the clone size is stated as once, few or many, or as a class when expanded; others skip it.

V,J,size,CDR3
TRBV27,TRBJ2-1,.,ASSLALRNEQF
TRBV6-6,TRBJ2-3,.,ASSYSTMADTQY
TRBV9,TRBJ1-3,.,ASSNTFSGNTIY
TRBV5-5,TRBJ1-4,.,ASSWGTGDNEKLF
TRBV14,TRBJ2-7,.,ASSQGLKVISYEQY
TRBV15,TRBJ2-7,once,ATSRDPGRSYEQY
TRBV5-1,TRBJ2-2,.,ASSWGQAQTGELF
TRBV10-2,TRBJ2-5,once,ASSDGTTGDQY
TRBV2,TRBJ1-4,.,ASNHGQGEEKLF
TRBV4-1,TRBJ1-1,.,ASSQEQGGTEAF
TRBV29-1,TRBJ1-4,.,SVTPGGQGGEKLF
TRBV2,TRBJ1-1,.,ASSAEGYTGP
TRBV11-3,TRBJ1-5,.,ASSFFRRGIFNQPQH
TRBV20-1,TRBJ1-1,.,SAARTEAF